This TCR beta chain came from a study of blood T cell repertoires in COVID-19. Method: immunoSEQ multiplex PCR; TCRdb's copy keeps in-frame clones and lacks some. The table lists approximately 89,000 clones, around 80% of them singletons, with under 55% in the top ten. CDR3 length: 16 residues. V lost 4 bases to trimming and J lost 3 bases; unmatched junction nucleotides: 11. Germline values: CDR1 SQVTM, CDR2 ANQGSEA. The V and J genes are TRBV29-1 and TRBJ2-7; 11 positions match TRBD2. Specimen: peripheral blood. This TCR was recovered from a human donor in a cohort sampled during active COVID-19. This CDR3 is CSVVWVELAGVYEQYF. CDR3 nucleotides: TGCAGCGTTGTTTGGGTTGAACTAGCGGGAGTCTACGAGCAGTACTTC.